These T cell receptor beta chains were read from a single sample in a study of human T cells and chemical hapten exposure. TCRdb reprocessed the RACE reads with MiXCR, giving one entry per CDR3 protein. The sample lists about 380,000 distinct CDR3 sequences; nearly 6.5% were seen once. This material consisted of whole blood, taken in connection with sensitization to the hapten diphenylcyclopropenone (DPC). Source of these receptors: a woman younger than 35 with alopecia areata. Some clones in this sample may be carry-over from other donors' samples. The CDR3 runs from the conserved cysteine through the conserved F or W. The D gene is left open where the match is weak. The size of a clone is reported for some rows only, either as once, few or many, or as a class for expanded clones.

j_call clone_size d_call v_call cdr3_aa cdr3_nt
TRBJ2-7 - - TRBV9 CASSVRDSPYEQYF TGTGCCAGCAGCGTCCGGGACTCACCCTACGAGCAGTACTTC
TRBJ2-7 few - TRBV6-1 CASSEADRSSF TGTGCCAGCAGTGAAGCAGACAGGTCCAGCTTC
TRBJ1-1 many TRBD1 TRBV6-6 CASSPGQGIAEAFF TGTGCCAGCAGTCCGGGACAGGGAATCGCTGAAGCTTTCTTT
TRBJ1-3 many - TRBV28 CASSLSGAGSGNTIYF TGTGCCAGCAGTTTATCCGGGGCAGGGTCTGGAAACACCATATATTTT
TRBJ1-1 - TRBD1 TRBV5-4 CASSQGTGGIEAFF TGTGCCAGCAGCCAAGGGACAGGGGGCATTGAAGCTTTCTTT
TRBJ1-5 many - TRBV29-1 CSVVRVYQPQHF TGCAGCGTTGTACGAGTTTATCAGCCCCAGCATTTT
TRBJ2-3 few - TRBV20-1 CSARDAGLPAQGDTQYF TGCAGTGCTAGAGATGCGGGACTCCCGGCCCAGGGGGATACGCAGTATTTT
TRBJ1-4 - - TRBV27 CASSLLQGGGEKLFF TGTGCCAGCAGCCTTCTGCAGGGCGGAGGTGAAAAACTGTTTTTT
TRBJ1-2 - - TRBV11-2 CASLSLRGINYGYTF TGTGCCAGCTTAAGCCTTAGGGGAATCAACTATGGCTACACCTTC
TRBJ2-1 - TRBD1 TRBV5-1 CASSLNRGLDNEQFF TGCGCCAGCAGCTTAAACAGGGGGCTTGACAATGAGCAGTTCTTC
TRBJ2-3 many - TRBV20-1 CSELALTTDTQYF TGCAGTGAACTAGCCCTTACCACAGATACGCAGTATTTT
TRBJ1-5 few - TRBV19 CASRTNSNQPQHF TGTGCCAGTAGAACAAATAGCAATCAGCCCCAGCATTTT
TRBJ1-6 many - TRBV7-2 CASSYESTYNSPLHF TGTGCCAGCAGCTATGAATCTACCTATAATTCACCCCTCCACTTT
TRBJ1-4 - - TRBV6-5 CASSYSFRTDEKLFF TGTGCCAGCAGTTACTCTTTCAGAACAGATGAAAAACTGTTTTTT
TRBJ2-6 many - TRBV7-3 CASSETPTSATGANVLTF TGTGCCAGCAGCGAGACCCCCACCTCTGCAACTGGGGCCAACGTCCTGACTTTC
TRBJ2-5 - - TRBV9 CASSTSPEGETQYF TGTGCCAGTTCGACTAGTCCCGAGGGGGAGACCCAGTACTTC
TRBJ1-5 many - TRBV5-1 CASSLEAGFNQPQHF TGCGCCAGCAGCTTGGAAGCAGGGTTCAATCAGCCCCAGCATTTT
TRBJ2-3 - - TRBV28 CASQLTGTDTQYF TGTGCCAGCCAGTTAACGGGGACAGATACGCAGTATTTT
TRBJ2-1 few - TRBV14 CASSQLFPSGQFF TGTGCCAGCAGCCAATTGTTCCCCTCTGGGCAGTTCTTC
TRBJ1-5 - - TRBV6-5 CASRSGSNQPQHF TGTGCCAGCAGATCGGGTAGCAATCAGCCCCAGCATTTT
TRBJ2-7 - TRBD2 TRBV14 CASSLKRGGHEQYF TGTGCCAGCAGCCTGAAGCGGGGGGGCCACGAGCAGTACTTC
TRBJ1-3 many - TRBV6-5 CASSYRQYAGNTIYF TGTGCCAGCAGTTACAGGCAGTACGCCGGAAACACCATATATTTT
TRBJ2-1 few TRBD2 TRBV5-1 CASSTTYGGADNEQFF TGCGCCAGCAGCACGACTTACGGGGGGGCGGACAATGAGCAGTTCTTC
TRBJ1-1 few - TRBV13 CASSLARWGLDGRAFF TGTGCCAGCAGCTTAGCTCGATGGGGGCTAGACGGTCGAGCTTTCTTT
TRBJ2-1 - - TRBV6-6 CASSYRQGKNEQFF TGTGCCAGCAGTTATAGGCAGGGTAAGAATGAGCAGTTCTTC
TRBJ2-3 few - TRBV7-8 CASSLAMGLFTDTQYF TGTGCCAGCAGCTTAGCGATGGGGTTATTCACAGATACGCAGTATTTT
TRBJ1-5 many - TRBV6-5 CASAREGVVSNQPQHF TGTGCCAGCGCTAGAGAGGGGGTCGTTAGCAATCAGCCCCAGCATTTT
TRBJ1-6 many - TRBV29-1 CSVCNRSTNSPLHF TGCAGCGTCTGTAATAGGTCTACCAATTCACCCCTCCACTTT
TRBJ2-7 - - TRBV12-3/TRBV12-4 CASSLSRRHHKNF TGTGCCAGCAGCCTCTCCCGTCGTCACCACAAGAACTTC
TRBJ2-1 few - TRBV12-3/TRBV12-4 CASSFFQGKSNEQFF TGTGCCAGCAGTTTTTTTCAGGGTAAGAGCAATGAGCAGTTCTTC
TRBJ2-1 - TRBD2 TRBV20-1 CSARTTSGGYNEQFF TGCAGTGCTAGAACTACTAGCGGGGGCTACAATGAGCAGTTCTTC
TRBJ2-3 few TRBD2 TRBV6-5 CASSPGGGSTDTQYF TGTGCCAGCAGCCCCGGCGGGGGGAGCACAGATACGCAGTATTTT
TRBJ1-2 - - TRBV6-5 CAIRRSSSENYGYTF TGTGCCATCCGAAGGAGTAGCTCAGAAAACTATGGCTACACCTTC
TRBJ1-5 few - TRBV25-1 CASSDTGTNQPQHF TGTGCCAGCAGTGATACAGGGACTAATCAGCCCCAGCATTTT
TRBJ1-1 few TRBD1 TRBV7-2 CASSLEETGGFAEAFF TGTGCCAGCAGCTTAGAGGAGACAGGGGGGTTCGCTGAAGCTTTCTTT
TRBJ1-2 many - TRBV20-1 CSARDPRGLLYGYTF TGCAGTGCTAGAGACCCCAGAGGATTACTCTATGGCTACACCTTC
TRBJ2-3 - - TRBV12-3/TRBV12-4 CASRTTGYQGSFTDTQYF TGTGCCAGCAGGACCACAGGGTACCAAGGCTCCTTCACAGATACGCAGTATTTT
TRBJ1-5 - - TRBV6-5 CASRRGGARDQPQHF TGTGCCAGCAGACGGGGGGGGGCGCGGGATCAGCCCCAGCATTTT
TRBJ2-4 few TRBD2 TRBV7-2 CASSFSGIIQYF TGTGCCAGCAGCTTTAGCGGGATTATTCAGTACTTC
TRBJ1-1 few - TRBV4-1 CASSHQNTEAFF TGCGCCAGCAGCCATCAAAACACTGAAGCTTTCTTT
TRBJ2-3 many TRBD2 TRBV6-5 CASSLAGVTSTDTQYF TGTGCCAGCAGCCTAGCGGGAGTGACTAGCACAGATACGCAGTATTTT
TRBJ1-2 many TRBD1 TRBV7-8 CASSTNTGQGAYGYTF TGTGCCAGCAGCACAAATACGGGACAGGGGGCCTATGGCTACACCTTC
TRBJ1-1 few - TRBV18 CASSPGQGKGNTEAFF TGTGCCAGCTCACCGGGGCAGGGGAAAGGGAACACTGAAGCTTTCTTT
TRBJ2-3 many - TRBV4-3 CASSQGLTDTQYF TGCGCCAGCAGCCAAGGCCTCACAGATACGCAGTATTTT